Below, 18 T cell receptor beta chains from the same sample are listed, as sequenced in a study of CD8 T cells in Susac syndrome. An input of roughly 0.5 to 1 ug of RNA was subjected to reverse transcription using random hexamers. MiXCR, run by TCRdb on the immunoSEQ multiplex PCR reads, gives a single entry per CDR3 protein. Among 200,000 or so distinct CDR3 sequences listed, around 95% were seen once. Input material: CD4+ T cells from PBMCs. The receptor source for this set is a human donor with multiple sclerosis.

The V call is TRBV27, the J call TRBJ1-6; tentatively, D is TRBD1 (5 bases). Germline V gene data show CDR1 as MNHEY and CDR2 as SMNVEV (reference sequence). Between the trimmed V and J ends, which lost 2 bases and 7 bases, there was a span of 12 bases. The CDR3 runs 15 residues. The CDR3 here is CASSLQGLGNSPLHF. As DNA, the CDR3 is TGTGCCAGCAGTTTACAGGGTCTAGGGAATTCACCCCTCCACTTT.

This chain uses TRBV5-1 with TRBJ2-7; D is tentatively TRBD1 or TRBD2 (5 bases each). CDR3 length equals 16 residues. V was clipped by 4 bases and J by 2 bases, with 19 bases between them. CDR1 and CDR2 (germline): SGHRS, YFSETQ. The CDR3 bases are TGCGCCAGCAGCCCCCACTCCGGGACGTCCCCCTACGAGCAGTACTTC. Protein sequence: CASSPHSGTSPYEQYF. Combining the CDR3 with reference TRBV5-1 and TRBJ2-7 gives the whole variable domain KAGVTQTPRYLIKTRGQQVTLSCSPISGHRSVSWYQQTPGQGLQFLFEYFSETQRNKGNFPGRFSGRQFSNSRSEMNVSTLELGDSALYLCASSPHSGTSPYEQYFGPGTRLTVT.

The rearrangement uses TRBV29-1 and TRBJ2-3, with 8 bases matching TRBD1. After removal of 5 bases from V and 0 bases from J, the junction contained 7 bases not matched to a gene. CDR1 SQVTM and CDR2 ANQGSEA come from the germline V gene. The CDR3 extends over 15 amino acids. The DNA for the CDR3 is TGCAGCGTTCTCGGACAGGGAAGCAGCACAGATACGCAGTATTTT. Translation gives CSVLGQGSSTDTQYF.

V usage is TRBV3-1 and J usage is TRBJ1-1; no reliable D call. The CDR3 contains 12 residues. Trimming pared 7 bases from V and 7 bases from J, leaving 13 bases between. Per germline, CDR1 LGHDT and CDR2 YNNKEL (reference sequence). This CDR3 reads CASNSAANEAFF. CDR3 bases: TGTGCCAGCAACTCGGCGGCTAATGAAGCTTTCTTT.

The genes are TRBV28 and TRBJ2-2; TRBD2 aligns across 7 bases. The CDR3 loop spans 16 amino acids. The trim removed 2 bases at V and 0 bases at J, leaving 3 bases unmatched. Germline-derived CDR1 and CDR2 are MDHEN and SYDVKM. CDR3 nucleotide sequence: TGTGCCAGCAGTTTAGGCGGGGGAGCGAACACCGGGGAGCTGTTTTTT. Translation gives CASSLGGGANTGELFF. The full variable domain, its missing parts supplied by reference TRBV28 and TRBJ2-2, is DVKVTQSSRYLVKRTGEKVFLECVQDMDHENMFWYRQDPGLGLRLIYFSYDVKMKEKGDIPEGYSVSREKKERFSLILESASTNQTSMYLCASSLGGGANTGELFFGEGSRLTVL.

The V call is TRBV12-3 or TRBV12-4, the J call TRBJ2-3; the D is unclear. The CDR3 spans 12 residues. V was clipped by 10 bases and J by 3 bases, with 11 bases between them. The CDR3 is CATTARTDTQYF. CDR3 nucleotide sequence: TGTGCCACTACAGCGCGTACAGATACGCAGTATTTT.

This clonotype was recorded once. The genes are TRBV29-1 and TRBJ2-1; TRBD1 is a possible D gene (5 bases). V dropped 4 bases and J dropped 5 bases, with 12 bases sitting between them. Germline V gene data show CDR1 as SQVTM and CDR2 as ANQGSEA. The CDR3 totals 13 residues. The CDR3 DNA reads TGCAGCGTTGGGGGCCTAGACGACAATGAGCAGTTCTTC. This codes for CSVGGLDDNEQFF.

V gene TRBV29-1 combines with J gene TRBJ2-3; D may be TRBD1 or TRBD2 (6 bases each). The V end lost 1 base, the J end lost 3 bases, and 11 bases lay between the germline ends. The CDR3 totals 14 residues. Per germline, CDR1 SQVTM and CDR2 ANQGSEA. The CDR3 coding sequence is TGCAGCGTTGAAGCGGGGGCGGGGACAGATACGCAGTATTTT. Encoded protein: CSVEAGAGTDTQYF.

The chain couples TRBV20-1 to TRBJ2-3; D is perhaps TRBD1 (5 bases). The V gene lost 5 bases and the J gene lost 1 base, with 10 bases spanning the gap. The CDR3 is made up of 13 amino acids. The germline gives CDR1 DFQATT, CDR2 SNEGSKA (reference sequence). CDR3 residues: CSAPGIRTDTQYF. CDR3 nucleotides: TGCAGTGCTCCAGGGATACGCACAGATACGCAGTATTTT.

This rearrangement joins TRBV18 to TRBJ1-4; maybe TRBD1 (6 bases). Germline V gene data show CDR1 as KGHSH and CDR2 as LQKENI. This CDR3 is 14 amino acids long. The V gene lost 2 bases and the J gene lost 8 bases, with 12 bases spanning the gap. CDR3 protein: CASSPYGGHEKLFF. DNA of the CDR3: TGTGCCAGCTCACCATACGGGGGGCACGAAAAACTGTTTTTT. Together with reference TRBV18 and TRBJ1-4, the CDR3 gives the full variable domain: NAGVMQNPRHLVRRRGQEARLRCSPMKGHSHVYWYRQLPEEGLKFMVYLQKENIIDESGMPKERFSAEFPKEGPSILRIQQVVRGDSAAYFCASSPYGGHEKLFFGSGTQLSVL.

This clonotype turned up a few times. CDR3 sequence (DNA): TGTGCCAGCAGCCTACAGTTTAGCTCCTACAATGAGCAGTTCTTC. This sequence encodes CASSLQFSSYNEQFF. This chain uses TRBV5-4 with TRBJ2-1; D remains unclear. The V end was cut by 4 bases, the J end by 0 bases, with 11 bases between. CDR1 and CDR2 (germline): SGHNT, YYREEE (reference sequence). The CDR3 totals 15 residues.

J is TRBJ1-1 and V is TRBV7-2; D may be TRBD1 (5 bases). The CDR3 consists of 12 residues. V lost 1 base, J lost 11 bases, and 11 bases lay in between. CDR1 SGHTA and CDR2 FQGNSA come from the germline V gene. The CDR3 DNA follows: TGTGCCAGCAGCTTAGAGGGGACTTCCGCTTTCTTT. It translates to CASSLEGTSAFF.

The rearrangement joins TRBV5-1 to TRBJ2-3, with unresolved D. Germline V gene sequence: CDR1 SGHRS, CDR2 YFSETQ. CDR3 length: 16 residues. V dropped 0 bases and J dropped 0 bases, with 11 bases sitting between them. The CDR3 region is CASSLVDSSSTDTQYF. CDR3 nucleotide sequence: TGCGCCAGCAGCTTGGTTGATAGCTCTAGCACAGATACGCAGTATTTT.

V and J are TRBV28 and TRBJ2-6; TRBD2 might be the D (5 bases). The CDR3 is made up of 15 amino acids. Trimming cost V 5 bases and J 2 bases, with 10 bases left between them. Germline loops: CDR1 MDHEN, CDR2 SYDVKM. CDR3 sequence reads: CASSRPGTGANVLTF. CDR3 bases: TGTGCCAGCAGTCGTCCGGGGACTGGGGCCAACGTCCTGACTTTC. Supplemented by reference TRBV28 and TRBJ2-6, the full variable domain reads DVKVTQSSRYLVKRTGEKVFLECVQDMDHENMFWYRQDPGLGLRLIYFSYDVKMKEKGDIPEGYSVSREKKERFSLILESASTNQTSMYLCASSRPGTGANVLTFGAGSRLTVL.

CDR3: CSASRGGGGSYNEQFF. CDR3 nucleotides: TGCAGTGCTAGCCGCGGCGGGGGAGGCTCCTACAATGAGCAGTTCTTC. This chain links TRBV20-1 with TRBJ2-1; 7 nucleotides align to TRBD2. CDR1 is DFQATT and CDR2 is SNEGSKA in the germline V gene (reference sequence). V gave up 3 bases and J gave up 0 bases; unmatched junction bases: 8. The CDR3 length is 16 residues.

The chain couples TRBV18 to TRBJ1-5; weak D call: TRBD1 (5 bases). The germline V gene has CDR1 KGHSH and CDR2 LQKENI. This CDR3 region has 14 residues. The germline V and J ends were trimmed by 6 bases and 5 bases, with 14 bases remaining between them. The CDR3 DNA is TGTGCCAGCTCCCAGGTTGGGGCCGATCAGCCCCAGCATTTT. Protein sequence: CASSQVGADQPQHF. Supplemented by reference TRBV18 and TRBJ1-5, the full variable domain reads NAGVMQNPRHLVRRRGQEARLRCSPMKGHSHVYWYRQLPEEGLKFMVYLQKENIIDESGMPKERFSAEFPKEGPSILRIQQVVRGDSAAYFCASSQVGADQPQHFGDGTRLSIL.

This rearrangement joins TRBV13 to TRBJ2-6, with 7 bases fitting TRBD1. Trimming cost V 3 bases and J 2 bases; bases outside gene matches: 1. This CDR3 is 15 amino acids long. Germline values: CDR1 PRHDT, CDR2 FYEKMQ (reference sequence). CDR3 in DNA: TGTGCCAGCAGCTTCACAGGGGCTGGGGCCAACGTCCTGACTTTC. This gives the protein CASSFTGAGANVLTF.

The table lists this clonotype with a few counts. This CDR3 is CASAPSGGYGYTF. The CDR3 nucleotides read TGTGCCTCAGCACCCTCAGGGGGCTATGGCTACACCTTC. The genes are TRBV6-2 or TRBV6-3 and TRBJ1-2; 7 bases align to TRBD1. Trimming removed 11 bases from V and 4 bases from J; junction bases left unmatched: 10. The CDR3 spans 13 residues. Germline CDR1 and CDR2: MNHEY and SVGEGT.